Presented here are 24 T cell receptor beta chains from one specimen sequenced in a study of shared clonotypes between healthy human individuals. Generated by immunoSEQ multiplex PCR, the TCRdb table keeps only in-frame clones and is missing some. The data contain roughly 2 million clones, roughly 94% of them singletons. Sequences were obtained from naive CD4+ T cells sorted from blood. The subset: CD45RA+ positively selected. These receptors came from a young man in good health.

This rearrangement joins TRBV5-4 to TRBJ2-7, with 9 bases lining up with TRBD2. V shed 3 bases, J shed 2 bases, and the junction held 9 bases outside the gene matches. Germline V gene lookup returns CDR1 SGHNT and CDR2 YYREEE (reference sequence). This CDR3 region has 16 residues. CDR3 sequence reads: CASSSRLAETPYEQYF. The DNA of the CDR3 is TGTGCCAGCAGCTCCCGACTAGCGGAAACTCCCTACGAGCAGTACTTC.

This rearrangement joins TRBV10-3 to TRBJ1-1, with D perhaps matching TRBD1 (5 bases). Germline V gene lookup returns CDR1 ENHRY and CDR2 SYGVKD. Trimming removed 2 bases from V and 4 bases from J, with 8 bases in between. This CDR3 is 13 amino acids long. CDR3 residues: CAISEGTGTEAFF. The CDR3 region has the DNA TGTGCCATCAGTGAGGGGACGGGCACTGAAGCTTTCTTT.

The CDR3 is CASSISGLGTEAFF. The CDR3 nucleotides read TGTGCCAGTAGTATATCAGGTTTGGGGACTGAAGCTTTCTTT. The rearrangement uses TRBV19 and TRBJ1-1; D is unclear. The CDR3 covers 14 residues. V dropped 2 bases and J dropped 5 bases, with 12 bases sitting between them. Looked up from germline, CDR1 is LNHDA and CDR2 is SQIVND (reference sequence).

About this clone itself: The same CDR3 is also encoded by other DNA sequences in this sample. The chain links TRBV6-6 to TRBJ1-2, with 7 bases lining up with TRBD1. CDR3 size: 13 residues. Germline loops: CDR1 MNHNY, CDR2 SVGAGI (reference sequence). Germline trimming cut 6 bases from V and 5 bases from J; bases unmatched to any gene: 6. CDR3 in DNA: TGTGCCAGCAGCTTACAGGGGTCGTATGGCTACACCTTC. Its protein is CASSLQGSYGYTF.

The chain links TRBV19 to TRBJ1-1; D may be TRBD1 (6 bases). Trimming removed 2 bases at V and 5 bases at J, with 15 bases between. CDR1 and CDR2 from the germline V gene are LNHDA and SQIVND (reference sequence). CDR3 length equals 15 residues. The CDR3 DNA sequence: TGTGCCAGTAGTATACGCGACAGGTCGTCTACTGAAGCTTTCTTT. This encodes CASSIRDRSSTEAFF.

The chain uses TRBV6-6 and TRBJ2-7; no clear D. This CDR3 comprises 14 residues. The V end was cut by 6 bases, the J end by 7 bases, with 19 bases between. In germline, CDR1 is MNHNY, CDR2 SVGAGI (reference sequence). The CDR3 is CASRSLGIHGEQYF. The CDR3 nucleotides are TGTGCCAGCAGATCACTCGGAATCCACGGGGAGCAGTACTTC.

This chain links TRBV19 with TRBJ2-7, with 9 bases fitting TRBD1. CDR1 LNHDA and CDR2 SQIVND come from the germline V gene (reference sequence). The CDR3 loop spans 15 amino acids. After removal of 5 bases from V and 4 bases from J, the junction contained 9 bases not matched to a gene. CDR3 DNA sequence: TGTGCCAGTAGTTTCGCCGGGACAGGGACGTACGAGCAGTACTTC. It translates to CASSFAGTGTYEQYF.

The chain combines TRBV2 with TRBJ1-3, with D perhaps TRBD1 (5 bases). The CDR3 is 15 residues long. Looked up from germline, CDR1 is SNHLY and CDR2 is FYNNEI. Trimming cost V 3 bases and J 1 base, with 10 bases left between them. This CDR3 is CASSELWGSGNTIYF. CDR3 DNA sequence: TGTGCCAGCAGTGAGTTGTGGGGGTCTGGAAACACCATATATTTT.

The rearrangement uses TRBV9 and TRBJ2-3; D not resolved. Trimming shortened V by 7 bases and J by 0 bases, and 12 bases separated the two germline ends. Germline lookup yields CDR1 SGDLS and CDR2 YYNGEE. The CDR3 is 14 amino acids. The CDR3 protein is CASGSSSSTDTQYF. The CDR3 coding sequence is TGTGCCAGCGGAAGTAGTTCTAGCACAGATACGCAGTATTTT.

DNA for the CDR3: TGTGCCAGCAGCAGGACAGGGGACGGCTATGGCTACACCTTC. Its translation is CASSRTGDGYGYTF. This chain connects TRBV11-2 to TRBJ1-2; TRBD1 matches at 9 bases. This CDR3 contains 14 residues. With V trimmed by 5 bases and J by 4 bases, 5 bases remained unmatched. Per germline, CDR1 SGHAT and CDR2 FQNNGV.

The J gene is TRBJ2-7, the V gene TRBV19, with 8 bases aligning to TRBD1. With 1 base clipped from V and 6 bases from J, the junction kept 2 bases outside the gene matches. The CDR3 contains 13 residues. Germline V gene lookup returns CDR1 LNHDA and CDR2 SQIVND (reference sequence). The CDR3 coding sequence is TGTGCCAGTAGTATAGTGACAGGGGCCGAGCAGTACTTC. Translated: CASSIVTGAEQYF.

The chain recombines TRBV14 with TRBJ2-2; D is uncertain. The germline V gene has CDR1 SGHDN and CDR2 FVKESK. This CDR3 is built from 14 residues. Trimming took 0 bases from V and 5 from J, leaving 7 bases between them. The chain's CDR3 is CASSQELGTGELFF. For the CDR3, the DNA is TGTGCCAGCAGCCAAGAGTTGGGAACCGGGGAGCTGTTTTTT.

The CDR3 coding sequence is TGTGCCAGCAGTTTGCCGAGGAACACTGAAGCTTTCTTT. This codes for CASSLPRNTEAFF. This chain links TRBV28 with TRBJ1-1; D remains ambiguous. CDR1 MDHEN and CDR2 SYDVKM come from the germline V gene. The CDR3 runs to 13 residues. Trimming left V 3 bases short and J 1 base short, with 6 bases between.

This chain links TRBV11-2 with TRBJ2-7, with D perhaps TRBD1 or TRBD2 (6 bases each). Germline-derived CDR1 and CDR2 are SGHAT and FQNNGV. The CDR3 is made up of 16 amino acids. V was trimmed by 0 bases and J by 5 bases, leaving 17 bases between them. CDR3 DNA: TGTGCCAGCAGCTTAGATCTGGGGGGCAGGGGACACGAGCAGTACTTC. As protein: CASSLDLGGRGHEQYF.

This chain links TRBV27 with TRBJ1-6, with D hard to call. The germline CDR1 and CDR2 sequences are MNHEY and SMNVEV (reference sequence). CDR3 size: 16 residues. V was pared by 0 bases and J by 6 bases, with 12 bases between. Written as DNA, the CDR3 is TGTGCCAGCAGTTTATCGACCAGCCTAATTAATTCACCCCTCCACTTT. Its protein is CASSLSTSLINSPLHF.

The chain combines TRBV5-4 with TRBJ1-1; the D is unclear. V lost 0 bases to trimming and J lost 0 bases, with 9 bases between them. The V gene's germline CDR1 is SGHNT and CDR2 YYREEE (reference sequence). There are 15 residues in the CDR3. This CDR3 is CASSLDYRVNTEAFF. The CDR3 DNA follows: TGTGCCAGCAGCTTGGATTATCGGGTGAACACTGAAGCTTTCTTT.

This sequence joins TRBV6-6 and TRBJ2-5, with 7 bases matching TRBD2. V lost 5 bases and J lost 5; bases outside the gene matches: 5. The CDR3 consists of 13 residues. Germline CDR1 MNHNY, CDR2 SVGAGI (reference sequence). Here the CDR3 reads CASSRTRWETQYF. DNA of the CDR3: TGTGCCAGCAGTAGGACTAGGTGGGAGACCCAGTACTTC.

The chain combines TRBV9 with TRBJ1-1; D not resolved. The CDR3 consists of 14 residues. The germline V gene has CDR1 SGDLS and CDR2 YYNGEE. V was clipped by 3 bases and J by 1 base, with 10 bases between them. The CDR3 bases are TGTGCCAGCAGCGGAGTACTTTCGAACACTGAAGCTTTCTTT. Translating it yields CASSGVLSNTEAFF.

V gene TRBV6-5 combines with J gene TRBJ2-7; TRBD2 is a possible D gene (6 bases). The CDR3 covers 13 residues. Germline values: CDR1 MNHEY, CDR2 SVGAGI. The V end lost 6 bases, the J end lost 6 bases, and 15 bases lay between the germline ends. CDR3 residues: CASRILTGGEQYF. The CDR3 region has the DNA TGTGCCAGCAGGATCTTAACCGGGGGCGAGCAGTACTTC.

On this clone: Within the sample, other DNA sequences also encode this same CDR3. The chain combines TRBV28 with TRBJ2-7; 8 positions match TRBD2. Germline assignment: CDR1 MDHEN and CDR2 SYDVKM. The CDR3 is made up of 15 amino acids. The V gene end was trimmed by 5 bases and the J gene end by 1 base; junction bases not matched to a gene: 7. In DNA, the CDR3 is TGTGCCAGCAGTCCCGGGGGGGTTAGGTCCTACGAGCAGTACTTC. Protein: CASSPGGVRSYEQYF.

The rearrangement links TRBV7-9 to TRBJ1-1; no definite D call. The CDR3 has 14 amino acids. Trimming took 2 bases from V and 1 from J, leaving 8 bases between them. Germline CDR1 SEHNR, CDR2 FQNEAQ (reference sequence). The CDR3 DNA reads TGTGCCAGCAGCTTAAAAAACCAGAACACTGAAGCTTTCTTT. As protein: CASSLKNQNTEAFF. Full variable domain (missing parts from reference TRBV7-9 and TRBJ1-1): DTGVSQNPRHKITKRGQNVTFRCDPISEHNRLYWYRQTLGQGPEFLTYFQNEAQLEKSRLLSDRFSAERPKGSFSTLEIQRTEQGDSAMYLCASSLKNQNTEAFFGQGTRLTVV.

V usage is TRBV28 and J usage is TRBJ2-7, with 8 bases aligning to TRBD1. In germline, CDR1 is MDHEN, CDR2 SYDVKM. V lost 5 bases to trimming and J lost 0 bases; unmatched junction nucleotides: 6. CDR3 length: 15 amino acids. The CDR3 DNA reads TGTGCCAGCAGTCCACGCGGGACAGGCTCCTACGAGCAGTACTTC. Translation: CASSPRGTGSYEQYF.

The CDR3 DNA follows: TGTGCCAGTAGTCGGACAGGCCAGAACTATGGCTACACCTTC. This gives the protein CASSRTGQNYGYTF. The V call is TRBV19, the J call TRBJ1-2, with TRBD1 matching over 7 bases. The CDR3 sequence is 14 residues long. V dropped 5 bases and J dropped 2; count of bases not matched to a gene: 5. Germline V gene data show CDR1 as LNHDA and CDR2 as SQIVND (reference sequence).

This clone was observed once. Other DNA sequences in the same sample also yield this CDR3. The J gene is TRBJ2-5, the V gene TRBV20-1; D is possibly TRBD1 (5 bases). This CDR3 spans 11 amino acids. The germline V gene has CDR1 DFQATT and CDR2 SNEGSKA (reference sequence). V was cut by 6 bases and J by 4 bases, with 9 bases left in between. The CDR3: CSAQGVETQYF. The CDR3 bases are TGCAGTGCCCAGGGCGTAGAGACCCAGTACTTC.